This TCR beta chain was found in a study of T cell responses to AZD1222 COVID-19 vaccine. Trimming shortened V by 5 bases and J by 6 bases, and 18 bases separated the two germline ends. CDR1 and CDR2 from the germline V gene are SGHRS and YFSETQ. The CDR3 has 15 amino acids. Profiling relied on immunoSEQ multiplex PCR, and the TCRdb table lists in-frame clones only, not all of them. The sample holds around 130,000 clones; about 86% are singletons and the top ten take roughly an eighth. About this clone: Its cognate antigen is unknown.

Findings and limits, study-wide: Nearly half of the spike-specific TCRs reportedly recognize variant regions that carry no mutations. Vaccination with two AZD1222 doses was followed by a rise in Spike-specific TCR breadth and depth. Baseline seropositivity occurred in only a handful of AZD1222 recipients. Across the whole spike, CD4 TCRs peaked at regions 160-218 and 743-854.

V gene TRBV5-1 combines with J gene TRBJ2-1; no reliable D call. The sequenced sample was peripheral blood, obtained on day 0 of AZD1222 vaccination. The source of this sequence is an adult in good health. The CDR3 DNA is TGCGCCAGCAGTTACCGGACCGCCCAAACCAATGAGCAGTTCTTC. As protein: CASSYRTAQTNEQFF.